The next 28 T cell receptor beta chains were all read from a single sample in a study of blood T cell repertoires in COVID-19 (dated by TCRdb to about 2020). The library came from the immunoSEQ multiplex PCR assay. The table was pulled from immuneACCESS by TCRdb, which kept in-frame rearrangements only. Such tables lose some clones; where checked, under half of the loss comes from unresolved V genes, and the rest has no known cause. For this sample there are under 75,000 clones; about two thirds appear just once. The ten biggest clones cover more than 4.5% of the sample. The sample consisted of peripheral blood. These receptors came from a woman aged 70-85 years with COVID-19, enrolled during active disease.

The chain's CDR3 is CASSQDEQVGNTIYF. The CDR3, as DNA: TGTGCCAGCAGCCAAGACGAACAGGTCGGAAACACCATATATTTT. The chain employs TRBV3-1 (or the pseudogene TRBV3-2) and TRBJ1-3; tentatively, D is TRBD1 (5 bases). V was cut by 0 bases and J by 4 bases, with 10 bases left in between. This CDR3 spans 15 amino acids. Germline assignment: CDR1 LGHDT and CDR2 YNNKEL (reference sequence).

CDR3: CASSQNMNTEAFF. CDR3 DNA sequence: TGTGCCAGCAGTCAGAATATGAACACTGAAGCTTTCTTT. The genes are TRBV2 and TRBJ1-1; D is undetermined. V was shortened by 5 bases and J by 0 bases, with 7 bases between the two germline ends. The CDR3 sequence is 13 residues long. Germline V lookup: CDR1 SNHLY, CDR2 FYNNEI.

This clone was seen a single time. The V and J genes are TRBV5-4 and TRBJ1-1, with D perhaps matching TRBD1 (6 bases). The CDR3 covers 13 residues. The germline V and J ends were trimmed by 2 bases and 3 bases, with 8 bases remaining between them. Germline V gene data show CDR1 as SGHNT and CDR2 as YYREEE (reference sequence). CDR3 coding DNA: TGTGCCAGCAGCTTTTCAGGGGACACTGAAGCTTTCTTT. As protein: CASSFSGDTEAFF. The full variable domain, in which reference TRBV5-4 and TRBJ1-1 provide the parts outside the CDR3, is ETGVTQSPTHLIKTRGQQVTLRCSSQSGHNTVSWYQQALGQGPQFIFQYYREEENGRGNFPPRFSGLQFPNYSSELNVNALELDDSALYLCASSFSGDTEAFFGQGTRLTVV.

In its sample, this clone was seen a few times. The chain uses TRBV4-3 and TRBJ1-6; perhaps TRBD1 as D (5 bases). Trimming left V 0 bases short and J 5 bases short, with 8 bases between. CDR3 length equals 15 residues. Germline lookup yields CDR1 LGHNA and CDR2 YSLEER. The CDR3 sequence: CASSQDRQNNSPLHF. The DNA of the CDR3 is TGCGCCAGCAGCCAAGATCGACAGAATAATTCACCCCTCCACTTT.

This clone was found a few times. The gene calls are TRBV5-1 and TRBJ1-1; TRBD1 matches at 8 bases. This CDR3 has 15 residues. The trim removed 4 bases at V and 1 base at J, leaving 6 bases unmatched. Germline CDR1 SGHRS, CDR2 YFSETQ. The CDR3 sequence is CASSTRQGTNTEAFF. CDR3 sequence (DNA): TGCGCCAGCAGCACGAGACAGGGGACGAACACTGAAGCTTTCTTT.

The CDR3 loop is CASSSGTVIQETQYF. CDR3 bases: TGTGCCAGCAGTTCCGGGACAGTTATCCAAGAGACCCAGTACTTC. The chain uses TRBV6-2 or TRBV6-3 and TRBJ2-5; 7 nucleotides line up with TRBD1. The length of the CDR3 is 15 residues. V lost 4 bases to trimming and J lost 1 base; unmatched junction nucleotides: 6. Germline V gives CDR1 MNHEY, CDR2 SVGEGT.

In this sample, this clone turned up a few times. The rearrangement uses TRBV6-5 and TRBJ2-7; a possible D gene is TRBD2 (6 bases). In germline, CDR1 is MNHEY, CDR2 SVGAGI. V was pared by 7 bases and J by 4 bases, with 14 bases between. The CDR3 loop spans 13 amino acids. The CDR3 region is CASNPSRGYEQYF. CDR3 nucleotides: TGTGCCAGCAACCCCAGCCGGGGGTACGAGCAGTACTTC.

The chain joins TRBV12-3 or TRBV12-4 to TRBJ1-6, with D unclear. Trimming shortened V by 3 bases and J by 9 bases, and 6 bases separated the two germline ends. The CDR3 contains 12 residues. The CDR3 reads CASSFQFSPLHF. The CDR3 DNA is TGTGCCAGCAGTTTCCAGTTTTCACCCCTCCACTTT.

The gene calls are TRBV7-8 and TRBJ2-1; maybe TRBD2 (5 bases). The CDR3 extends over 13 amino acids. V lost 3 bases and J lost 6, with 9 bases in between. In germline, CDR1 is SGHVS, CDR2 FQNEAQ. For the CDR3, the DNA is TGTGCCAGCAGCTTTAGAAGCGGCAATGAGCAGTTCTTC. It codes for CASSFRSGNEQFF. The full variable domain, its missing parts supplied by reference TRBV7-8 and TRBJ2-1, is GAGVSQSPRYKVAKRGQDVALRCDPISGHVSLFWYQQALGQGPEFLTYFQNEAQLDKSGLPSDRFFAERPEGSVSTLKIQRTQQEDSAVYLCASSFRSGNEQFFGPGTRLTVL.

On this clone itself: Other DNA sequences in the same sample also yield this CDR3. The chain is built from TRBV19 and TRBJ2-1, with 10 positions matching TRBD2. The CDR3 length is 13 residues. V lost 3 bases to trimming and J lost 9 bases; unmatched junction nucleotides: 2. CDR1 and CDR2 (germline): LNHDA, SQIVND (reference sequence). CDR3 sequence (DNA): TGTGCCAGTAGTATTAGGACTAGCGGTGAGCAGTTCTTC. Protein sequence: CASSIRTSGEQFF.

The V call is TRBV19, the J call TRBJ1-6; possibly TRBD1 for D (5 bases). This CDR3 comprises 15 residues. Germline lookup yields CDR1 LNHDA and CDR2 SQIVND (reference sequence). V dropped 7 bases and J dropped 5 bases, with 15 bases sitting between them. The CDR3, as DNA: TGTGCCAGTAAGGGGTCGGGAGCTAATAATTCACCCCTCCACTTT. It yields the protein CASKGSGANNSPLHF.

This chain uses TRBV19 with TRBJ2-1, with D possibly TRBD2 on 5 matching bases. The CDR3 is 15 residues long. The germline V and J ends were trimmed by 2 bases and 0 bases, with 8 bases remaining between them. The germline V gene has CDR1 LNHDA and CDR2 SQIVND (reference sequence). CDR3 region: CASSINSDSYNEQFF. CDR3 bases: TGTGCCAGTAGTATAAATAGCGACTCCTACAATGAGCAGTTCTTC.

V and J are TRBV12-3 or TRBV12-4 and TRBJ2-7; no firm D call. The CDR3 runs to 12 residues. Trimming stripped 11 bases from V and 3 bases from J, with 14 bases between. The chain's CDR3 is CARLPTDYEQYV. As DNA, the CDR3 is TGTGCCCGCCTCCCCACTGACTACGAGCAGTACGTC.

V usage is TRBV10-3 and J usage is TRBJ2-1, with 10 bases matching TRBD1. The CDR3 runs 17 residues. CDR1 is ENHRY, CDR2 SYGVKD, per germline. The V and J ends lost 7 bases and 4 bases, in that order; junction bases with no gene match: 13. CDR3 DNA: TGTGCCATCAAGGGGACAGGGGTTTCCCGATCTTACAATGAGCAGTTCTTC. It is translated as CAIKGTGVSRSYNEQFF.

The chain links TRBV19 to TRBJ1-2; 8 bases match TRBD1. Per the germline V gene, CDR1 is LNHDA and CDR2 is SQIVND (reference sequence). The V segment lost 5 bases and the J segment 8 bases; nucleotides outside the gene matches: 13. The CDR3 is 15 residues long. DNA for the CDR3: TGTGCCAGTAGTTCGACAGGGGCCCGCTTGGGGGGCTACACCTTC. As protein: CASSSTGARLGGYTF.

The chain links TRBV19 to TRBJ2-1; a weak D match, TRBD1 (7 bases). The germline gives CDR1 LNHDA, CDR2 SQIVND (reference sequence). Trimming took 6 bases from V and 8 from J, leaving 23 bases between them. The CDR3 length is 16 residues. CDR3 residues: CASSTSGGTAGYEQFF. The CDR3, as DNA: TGTGCCAGTAGCACCTCCGGAGGGACAGCGGGTTATGAGCAGTTCTTC.

The rearrangement joins TRBV7-6 to TRBJ2-2, with 10 nucleotides matching TRBD2. Germline V gene sequence: CDR1 SGHVS, CDR2 FNYEAQ. V lost 2 bases and J lost 6; bases outside the gene matches: 3. The CDR3 sequence is 15 residues long. The CDR3 reads CASSLQSGGAGELFF. The DNA of the CDR3 is TGTGCCAGCAGCTTACAAAGCGGGGGGGCCGGGGAGCTGTTTTTT.

The chain combines TRBV12-3 or TRBV12-4 with TRBJ1-1; no definite D call. The CDR3 is 12 residues long. The V gene lost 5 bases and the J gene lost 3 bases, with 7 bases spanning the gap. The CDR3 reads CASSPGDTEAFF. The DNA of the CDR3 is TGTGCCAGCAGTCCCGGGGACACTGAAGCTTTCTTT.

This sequence joins TRBV3-1 (or the pseudogene TRBV3-2) and TRBJ1-4, with no clear D. The V and J ends lost 3 bases and 7 bases respectively, with 15 bases between them. Looked up from germline, CDR1 is LGHDT and CDR2 is YNNKEL (reference sequence). This CDR3 comprises 15 residues. The CDR3 spells CASSHNIPLPEKLFF. The CDR3 nucleotides read TGTGCCAGCAGCCATAATATCCCCCTTCCTGAAAAACTGTTTTTT.

The gene calls are TRBV12-3 or TRBV12-4 and TRBJ1-4, with TRBD1 matching over 7 bases. CDR3 length: 13 residues. V was pared by 3 bases and J by 7 bases, with 2 bases of the junction left unmatched. CDR3 DNA: TGTGCCAGCAGTTTCCAGGGGGGTGAAAAACTGTTTTTT. Translation: CASSFQGGEKLFF.

The chain is built from TRBV19 and TRBJ2-4; D is unclear. CDR1 is LNHDA and CDR2 is SQIVND in the germline V gene (reference sequence). V was pared by 4 bases and J by 1 base, with 14 bases between. This CDR3 is built from 16 residues. The CDR3 nucleotides are TGTGCCAGTAGTACCCGACAAAAGAAGGCCAAAAACATTCAGTACTTC. Its translation is CASSTRQKKAKNIQYF.

The chain is built from TRBV6-1 and TRBJ2-5; 7 bases line up with TRBD1. The ends lost 3 bases at V and 5 bases at J; junction bases unmatched: 9. The CDR3 consists of 15 residues. From germline, CDR1 is MNHNS and CDR2 SASEGT. The CDR3 sequence: CASSEGTVASETQYF. Here the CDR3 DNA reads TGTGCCAGCAGTGAGGGGACAGTCGCATCGGAGACCCAGTACTTC.

The chain recombines TRBV5-1 with TRBJ2-3, with D possibly being TRBD1 (6 bases). Germline V gene data show CDR1 as SGHRS and CDR2 as YFSETQ. V was pared by 0 bases and J by 0 bases, with 11 bases between. The CDR3 runs to 16 residues. The DNA of the CDR3 is TGCGCCAGCAGCTTGGGTGGACAGAGCAGCACAGATACGCAGTATTTT. Protein product: CASSLGGQSSTDTQYF.

This clone occurred a few times. This rearrangement joins TRBV20-1 to TRBJ1-3; the D gene is possibly TRBD1 (5 bases). Trimming shortened V by 3 bases and J by 4 bases, and 22 bases separated the two germline ends. This CDR3 spans 17 amino acids. The germline CDR1 and CDR2 sequences are DFQATT and SNEGSKA (reference sequence). The CDR3 DNA follows: TGCAGTGCTAGTCACTCGAAAGGGGATCTGATGGGAAACACCATATATTTT. Its translation is CSASHSKGDLMGNTIYF.

The chain links TRBV7-2 to TRBJ2-3, with TRBD2 matching 10 bases. V was pared by 3 bases and J by 6 bases, with 6 bases of the junction left unmatched. The length of the CDR3 is 15 residues. CDR1 is SGHTA, CDR2 FQGNSA, per germline. The CDR3 reads CASSFISGGSDTQYF. In nucleotides, the CDR3 is TGTGCCAGCAGCTTCATTAGCGGGGGGTCGGATACGCAGTATTTT. Full variable domain (remainder filled in from reference TRBV7-2 and TRBJ2-3): GAGVSQSPSNKVTEKGKDVELRCDPISGHTALYWYRQSLGQGLEFLIYFQGNSAPDKSGLPSDRFSAERTGGSVSTLTIQRTQQEDSAVYLCASSFISGGSDTQYFGPGTRLTVL.

This clone was observed once. The chain links TRBV28 to TRBJ2-7; 10 bases fit TRBD1. CDR1 is MDHEN, CDR2 SYDVKM, per germline. There are 14 residues in the CDR3. The CDR3 sequence is CASSTETGGSKVHV. The DNA for the CDR3 is TGTGCCAGCAGTACCGAGACAGGGGGCTCTAAGGTGCACGTC.

The CDR3 protein is CASSSTSITGELFF. As DNA, the CDR3 is TGTGCCAGCAGCTCTACTAGCATCACCGGGGAGCTGTTTTTT. The V gene is TRBV7-2, the J gene TRBJ2-2, with D maybe TRBD2 (6 bases). The CDR3 has 14 residues. V shed 4 bases and J shed 4 bases, with 10 bases lying between them. In germline, CDR1 is SGHTA, CDR2 FQGNSA.

J is TRBJ1-5 and V is TRBV5-1, with a tentative D call TRBD1 (6 bases). CDR1 and CDR2 from the germline V gene are SGHRS and YFSETQ. With 0 bases removed from V and 4 bases from J, the gap between germline ends came to 11 bases. This CDR3 contains 15 residues. The CDR3 spells CASSLEGDTNQPQHF. In DNA, the CDR3 is TGCGCCAGCAGCTTGGAGGGGGACACAAATCAGCCCCAGCATTTT.